This T cell receptor (beta chain) was identified in a study of cytomegalovirus exposure and HLA in healthy donors. This clone has more than one count but fewer than ten. From germline, CDR1 is MNHEY and CDR2 SVGAGI. The CDR3 consists of 12 residues. V dropped 5 bases and J dropped 7 bases, with 12 bases sitting between them. The PCR contained 60 Vbeta and 13 Jbeta primers. Method: immunoSEQ multiplex PCR; TCRdb's copy keeps in-frame clones and lacks some. The data show 90,000 to 100,000 clones, 70% to 90% seen once. The source of this sequence is a man in his late teens or twenties in good health and CMV-seronegative. The rearrangement links TRBV6-5 to TRBJ2-7, with D maybe TRBD2 (6 bases). The sequencing sample was made of PBMCs. The CDR3 nucleotides read TGTGCCAGCAGTCCTTGGGCGGGAGAGCAGTACTTC. Its translation is CASSPWAGEQYF.